A single TCR beta chain is shown here with its context. The data belong to a study of T cells after yellow fever vaccination. Germline values: CDR1 GTSNPN, CDR2 SVGIG (reference sequence). This CDR3 comprises 14 residues. Germline trimming cut 3 bases from V and 7 bases from J; bases unmatched to any gene: 7. A single record per CDR3 protein comes from TCRdb applying MiXCR to the 5' RACE reads. The repertoire holds just under 600,000 distinct CDR3 sequences, with roughly 14% as singletons. The TCR sequence derives from a man under 40 who received the YFV17D yellow fever vaccine. V is TRBV30 and J is TRBJ1-5; 9 bases align to TRBD1. Specimen: PBMCs, collected on the day of the yellow fever booster vaccination. The CDR3 DNA reads as TGTGCCTGGAGGGACAGGGGCCGGGGGCAGCCCCAGCATTTT. This codes for CAWRDRGRGQPQHF. Based on the CDR3 plus reference TRBV30 and TRBJ1-5, the full variable domain is SQTIHQWPATLVQPVGSPLSLECTVEGTSNPNLYWYRQAAGRGLQLLFYSVGIGQISSEVPQNLSASRPQDRQFILSSKKLLLSDSGFYLCAWRDRGRGQPQHFGDGTRLSIL.